This TCR beta chain was retrieved from a study of T cells expressing NK-cell markers. For the study at large: From sorted CD3+CD56+NKG2C+, CD3+CD56+NKG2C- and CD3+CD56-NKG2C+ T cells came the TCR beta repertoires. Most of the eight sequenced donors were classified as HCMV-seropositive, and one was classified as seronegative.

Following a re-call of the 5' RACE reads, TCRdb has one entry per CDR3 protein and lacks DNA. This table holds roughly 390,000 distinct CDR3 sequences. Looked up from germline, CDR1 is MNHEY and CDR2 is SVGAGI. This CDR3 is 18 amino acids long. Findings of the study overall: It is unclear if expanded NKG2C-expressing clones target HCMV antigens.

Comments on this clonotype: Its antigen is not identified.

Sample: blood T cells: a sorted CD56 or NKG2C T cell subset, CD4+ or CD8+ T cells, or bulk PBMC T cells (not recorded which). This chain joins TRBV6-5 and TRBJ2-7; the TRBD1 assignment by TCRdb is unverifiable without DNA. The receptor was isolated from a man between 18 and 69 years old in good health. The CDR3 region is CASRGGQGVSQLSYEQYF.